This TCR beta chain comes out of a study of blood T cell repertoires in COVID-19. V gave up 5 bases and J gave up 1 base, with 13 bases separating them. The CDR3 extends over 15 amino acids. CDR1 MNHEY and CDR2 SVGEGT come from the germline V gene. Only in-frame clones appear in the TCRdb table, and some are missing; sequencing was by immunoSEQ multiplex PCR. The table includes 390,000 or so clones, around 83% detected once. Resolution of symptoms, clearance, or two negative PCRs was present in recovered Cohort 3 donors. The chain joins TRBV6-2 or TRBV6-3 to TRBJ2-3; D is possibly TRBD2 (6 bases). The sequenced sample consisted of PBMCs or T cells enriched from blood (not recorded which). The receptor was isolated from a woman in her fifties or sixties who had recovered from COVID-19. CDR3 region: CASSAWGGGTDTQYF. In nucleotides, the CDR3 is TGTGCCAGCAGTGCATGGGGAGGAGGCACAGATACGCAGTATTTT.